This T cell receptor (beta chain) was sequenced during a study of blood T cell repertoires in COVID-19. The overall study: The study drew acute and convalescent COVID-19 samples from the United States, Italy and Spain. The cDNA or gDNA used as material had been derived from T cells, B-cell-depleted T cells, or PBMCs.

As handled by the study authors: For nucleated cells, counts were estimated from reference gene primer amplification. This table comes from immunoSEQ multiplex PCR, and its TCRdb copy is limited to in-frame clones, with some not included. The DNA was the basis for D and trimming; V, J and clone size are from that table. The sample shows some 83,000 clones, around 84% of them seen only once. A remark on this clone: A read error may account for a junction end that differs from germline.

Germline-derived CDR1 and CDR2 are SSHAT and FNYEAQ (reference sequence). CDR3 length: 15 residues. The clonotype comes from a man aged 80 or over with active or convalescent COVID-19. V usage is TRBV7-7 and J usage is TRBJ2-2; D possibly corresponds to TRBD1 (5 bases). Sample: peripheral blood. CDR3 bases: TGTGCTAGCAGCTTAGGGGCTCCGAACACCGGGGAGCTGTTTTTT. As protein: CASSLGAPNTGELFF. The full variable domain, with the rest looked up from reference TRBV7-7 and TRBJ2-2, is GAGVSQSPRYKVTKRGQDVTLRCDPISSHATLYWYQQALGQGPEFLTYFNYEAQPDKSGLPSDRFSAERPEGSISTLTIQRTEQRDSAMYRCASSLGAPNTGELFFGEGSRLTVL.